These T cell receptor beta chains were read from a single sample in a study of lymphopenia after photon versus proton radiotherapy. Measured with immunoSEQ multiplex PCR; TCRdb has only the in-frame clones, and not every one. The sample shows approximately 35,000 clones, almost 90% of them seen only once. The specimen comprised peripheral blood, sampled from a patient treated with photon-based radiotherapy. The receptors shown here come from a woman between 45 and 60 years old with pancreatic cancer. CDR3s include the opening cysteine and the closing phenylalanine or tryptophan. A D gene is named only where the DNA matches it firmly. Size values are once, few and many counts, or a class for expanded clones, and some rows have none.

>.|TRBV6-1|.|TRBJ2-4
TGTGCCAGCAGGACGGACCTAGCCAAAAACATTCAGTACTTC
CASRTDLAKNIQYF
>.|TRBV6-1|.|TRBJ1-5
TGTGCCAGCAGTGAAGCGAGAGACTTCCCGGGGCCCCAGCATTTT
CASSEARDFPGPQHF
>.|TRBV29-1|.|TRBJ2-5
TGCAGCGCCCAAAGCAGGCAAGAGACCCAGTACTTC
CSAQSRQETQYF
>.|TRBV7-3|.|TRBJ2-7
TGTGCCAGCAGCCTGCCCCCGGGGGAGCAGTACTTC
CASSLPPGEQYF
>.|TRBV5-1|once|TRBJ2-1
TGCGCCAGCAGCTCCGGGTTGAACAATGAGCAGTTCTTC
CASSSGLNNEQFF
>TRBD2|TRBV28|.|TRBJ2-1
TGTGCCAGCACCCAACTAGCGGGAGAGCTGTACAATGAGCAGTTCTTC
CASTQLAGELYNEQFF
>TRBD2|TRBV5-1|few|TRBJ2-2
TGCGCCAGCAGCTTGGCTAGCGGGTCTAACACCGGGGAGCTGTTTTTT
CASSLASGSNTGELFF
>.|TRBV7-9|.|TRBJ1-1
TGTGCCAGCAGCTTAGCTGGGGGGCTGGCTGAAGCTTTCTTT
CASSLAGGLAEAFF
>.|TRBV28|once|TRBJ1-2
TGTGCCAGCAGTACGCTAGGATCCCCTGGGGATGGCTACACCTTC
CASSTLGSPGDGYTF
>.|TRBV5-1|.|TRBJ2-2
TGCGCCAGCAGCTTGAATGGTCAAAACACCGGGGAGCTGTTTTTT
CASSLNGQNTGELFF
>TRBD1|TRBV6-5|.|TRBJ2-7
TGTGCCAGCAGAGACCCGGGACAGGGGTACGAGCAGTACTTC
CASRDPGQGYEQYF
>.|TRBV15|.|TRBJ2-1
TGTGCCACCAGCAGAGGGGAGGGGGCTTTTGAGCAGTTCTTC
CATSRGEGAFEQFF
>TRBD1|TRBV30|.|TRBJ1-1
TGTGCCTGGAACCTCAGGGGGGGAATCACCTTCAACACTGAAGCTTTCTTT
CAWNLRGGITFNTEAFF
>TRBD2|TRBV15|.|TRBJ2-2
TGTGCCACCAGCAGATCTGGGACTAGCGGGAGGGGCACCGGGGAGCTGTTTTTT
CATSRSGTSGRGTGELFF
>.|TRBV6-5|.|TRBJ1-1
TGTGCCAGCAGTTATATAAGGATGAGCATGAACACTGAAGCTTTCTTT
CASSYIRMSMNTEAFF
>TRBD2|TRBV28|.|TRBJ2-5
TGTGCCAGCAGTTTAGAACGAGCGGGAGGGCCTTTGCCGTGGGAGACCCAGTACTTC
CASSLERAGGPLPWETQYF
>.|TRBV5-8|.|TRBJ2-2
TGTGCCAGCAGCTTTGAGGGGATGGGGGAGCTGTTTTTT
CASSFEGMGELFF
>.|TRBV7-2|.|TRBJ2-7
TGTGCCAGCAGCCCCACGGCGGGTTACGAGCAGTACTTC
CASSPTAGYEQYF
>.|TRBV4-3|.|TRBJ2-7
TGCGCCAGCAGCCAAGATGTTGTGTCCGCAGGCTACGAGCAGTACTTC
CASSQDVVSAGYEQYF
>TRBD2|TRBV7-2|.|TRBJ2-1
TGTGCCAGCAGCTTACTAGGACTAGCGGGAGGAAGTGGTAATGAGCAGTTCTTC
CASSLLGLAGGSGNEQFF
>TRBD1|TRBV27|.|TRBJ2-1
TGTGCCAGCAGTTCAACAGGGGCCTACAATGAGCAGTTCTTC
CASSSTGAYNEQFF
>TRBD1|TRBV18|.|TRBJ2-5
TGTGCCAGCTCTCTACAGGGGGCCGGAGTAGAGACCCAGTACTTC
CASSLQGAGVETQYF
>TRBD2|TRBV7-3|.|TRBJ2-1
TGTGCCAGCAGCTTGGGACTAGCGGGTGAGCAGTTCTTC
CASSLGLAGEQFF
>.|TRBV18|.|TRBJ1-2
TGTGCCAGCTCACCCCGGGGCAGCTCTAACTATGGCTACACCTTC
CASSPRGSSNYGYTF
>TRBD2|TRBV2|once|TRBJ2-1
TGTGCCAGCAGTCAGCGGGAGTTCAGCAATGAGCAGTTCTTC
CASSQREFSNEQFF
>TRBD1|TRBV7-9|.|TRBJ2-7
TGTGCCAGCAGCTTAGACAGGGGAAGAAACGAGCAGTACTTC
CASSLDRGRNEQYF
>.|TRBV7-2|.|TRBJ1-1
TGTGCCAGCAGCTTAGCGGGGATCATGGGTGGTGGGTTGAACACTGAAGCTTTCTTT
CASSLAGIMGGGLNTEAFF
>.|TRBV29-1|.|TRBJ1-2
TGCAGCGTTGTGGGACAATTGGGGCACGGCTACACCTTC
CSVVGQLGHGYTF
>.|TRBV6-1|.|TRBJ2-5
TGTGCCAGCAGTGAGGCCCCTGAAGAGACCCAGTACTTC
CASSEAPEETQYF
>.|TRBV7-9|.|TRBJ2-3
TGTGCCAGCAGCTTAGGGGCACCCGCAGATACGCAGTATTTT
CASSLGAPADTQYF
>.|TRBV11-2|.|TRBJ2-1
TGTGCCAGCACCTTTCTAGGCGCCCCGACCAATGAGCAGTTCTTC
CASTFLGAPTNEQFF
>TRBD1|TRBV27|.|TRBJ2-1
TGTGCCAGCAGTTCGCGACAGGGCCCGTACAATGAGCAGTTCTTC
CASSSRQGPYNEQFF
>TRBD1|TRBV27|.|TRBJ1-4
TGTGCCAGCAAGCAGGGGGGCATAACTAATGAAAAACTGTTTTTT
CASKQGGITNEKLFF
>.|TRBV29-1|once|TRBJ2-7
TGCAGCGTTACTGACAGGACCCAACGTGAGCAGTACTTC
CSVTDRTQREQYF
>TRBD1|TRBV27|once|TRBJ2-2
TGTGCCAGCAGTTTATACAGGGGGACCGGGGAGCTGTTTTTT
CASSLYRGTGELFF
>.|TRBV7-9|.|TRBJ1-2
TGTGCCAGCAGCGCCGTTATCCGGGACCTACCCTTTAAGCGTGGCTACACCTTC
CASSAVIRDLPFKRGYTF
>TRBD1|TRBV5-8|.|TRBJ1-5
TGTGCCAGCAGCTTGGTACAGGGGGCGAGAATTGAGAGTGGCAATCAGCCCCAGCATTTT
CASSLVQGARIESGNQPQHF
>.|TRBV29-1|.|TRBJ1-1
TGCAGCGTTGAAAAGGCAGTTAACACTGAAGCTTTCTTT
CSVEKAVNTEAFF
>.|TRBV19|.|TRBJ1-2
TGTGCCACCTCGGGGGGGAACGAAGCTGGCTACACCTTC
CATSGGNEAGYTF
>.|TRBV19|.|TRBJ2-7
TGTGCCAGTAGTCGGCGGGACTCTATCTACGAGCAGTACTTC
CASSRRDSIYEQYF
>.|TRBV6-1|.|TRBJ1-2
TGTGCCAGCAGTGATCGGGGCTACACCTTC
CASSDRGYTF
>TRBD2|TRBV19|.|TRBJ2-1
TGTGCCAGTAGGTCCCCGAAGGGTAGCGGGGTCTTC
CASRSPKGSGVF
>TRBD2|TRBV18|.|TRBJ2-5
TGTGCCAGCTCACCCTTAGCGGGAGGGCCGGAAGAGACCCAGTACTTC
CASSPLAGGPEETQYF
>TRBD2|TRBV5-4|.|TRBJ2-7
TGTGCCAGCACCCTCGTGACTAGCGGGAGAAATGAGCAGTACTTC
CASTLVTSGRNEQYF
>TRBD1|TRBV4-1|.|TRBJ2-7
TGCGCCAGCAGCCGAAAGGGGACAGCCAGCTCCTACGAGCAGTACTTC
CASSRKGTASSYEQYF
>TRBD1|TRBV6-6|.|TRBJ1-1
TGTGCCAGCAGTTTCCAGGGGGGGACTGAAGCTTTCTTT
CASSFQGGTEAFF
>TRBD2|TRBV5-1|.|TRBJ2-3
TGCGCCAGCAGCTTGGGGTCAGCGGGAGAGGCAGATACGCAGTATTTT
CASSLGSAGEADTQYF
>.|TRBV5-3|.|TRBJ1-1
TGTGCCAGAAGCTTGATACACTTGAACACTGAAGCTTTCTTT
CARSLIHLNTEAFF
>.|TRBV7-9|.|TRBJ2-7
TGTGCCAGCAGCTTAGGCCTACAGGGAGGCTACGAGCAGTACTTC
CASSLGLQGGYEQYF
>TRBD2|TRBV18|.|TRBJ2-2
TGTGCCAGCTCACCAGCTACTAGCGGGACTGGCGGGGAGCTGTTTTTT
CASSPATSGTGGELFF
>TRBD2|TRBV4-3|.|TRBJ2-3
TGCGCCAGCAGCCAAGCTCGGCGGGAGGGTGGAGATACGCAGTATTTT
CASSQARREGGDTQYF
>.|TRBV9|.|TRBJ2-3
TGTGCCAGCAGCAAGAGGGGCAGTCCTACCACAGATACGCAGTATTTT
CASSKRGSPTTDTQYF
>TRBD1|TRBV6-1|.|TRBJ1-2
TGTGCCAGCTTACCGGGACAGATTAACTATGGCTACACCTTC
CASLPGQINYGYTF
>TRBD2|TRBV7-2|.|TRBJ2-5
TGTGCCAGCAGCTTAGCGAGGCGGGCGGGGGGGCAAGAGACCCAGTACTTC
CASSLARRAGGQETQYF
>.|TRBV9|.|TRBJ2-7
TGTGCCAGCAGCGTAGCCCCAGGGGCGGCCTACGAGCAGTACTTC
CASSVAPGAAYEQYF
>.|TRBV4-3|.|TRBJ2-7
TGCGCCAGCAGCCAAGATCGGGGAGGGGGCCTCTACGAGCAGTACTTC
CASSQDRGGGLYEQYF
>.|TRBV15|.|TRBJ2-3
TGTGCCACCAGCAGATCTCCCGGGACTGGGAGCACAGATACGCAGTATTTT
CATSRSPGTGSTDTQYF